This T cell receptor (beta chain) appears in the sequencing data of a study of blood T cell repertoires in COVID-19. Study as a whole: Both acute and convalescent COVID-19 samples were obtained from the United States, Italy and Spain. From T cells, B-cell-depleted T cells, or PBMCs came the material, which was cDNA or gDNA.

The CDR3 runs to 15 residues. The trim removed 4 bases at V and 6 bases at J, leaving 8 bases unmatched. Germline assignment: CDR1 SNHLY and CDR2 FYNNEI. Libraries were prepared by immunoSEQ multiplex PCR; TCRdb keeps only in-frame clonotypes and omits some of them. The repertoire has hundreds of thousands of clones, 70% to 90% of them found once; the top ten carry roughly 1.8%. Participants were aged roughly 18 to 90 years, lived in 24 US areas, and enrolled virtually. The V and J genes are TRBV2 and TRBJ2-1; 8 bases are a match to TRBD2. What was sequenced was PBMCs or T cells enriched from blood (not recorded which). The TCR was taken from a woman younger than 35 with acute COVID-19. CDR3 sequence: CASSGGTRASNEQFF. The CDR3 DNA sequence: TGTGCCAGCAGTGGAGGGACTAGAGCTTCCAATGAGCAGTTCTTC.